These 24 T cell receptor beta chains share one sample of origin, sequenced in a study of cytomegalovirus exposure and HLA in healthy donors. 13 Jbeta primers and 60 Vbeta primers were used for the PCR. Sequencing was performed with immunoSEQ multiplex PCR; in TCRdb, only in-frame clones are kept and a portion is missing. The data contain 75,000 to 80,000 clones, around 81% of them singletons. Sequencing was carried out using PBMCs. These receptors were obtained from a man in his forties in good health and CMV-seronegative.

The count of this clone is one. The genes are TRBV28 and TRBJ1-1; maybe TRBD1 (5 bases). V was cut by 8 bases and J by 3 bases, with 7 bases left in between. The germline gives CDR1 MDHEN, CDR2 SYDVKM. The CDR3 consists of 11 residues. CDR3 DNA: TGTGCCAGCTGGGGCCACACTGAAGCTTTCTTT. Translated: CASWGHTEAFF.

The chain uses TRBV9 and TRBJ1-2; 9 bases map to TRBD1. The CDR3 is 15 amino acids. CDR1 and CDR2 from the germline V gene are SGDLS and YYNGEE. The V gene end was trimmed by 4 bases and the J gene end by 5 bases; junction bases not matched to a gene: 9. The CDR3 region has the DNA TGTGCCAGCAGCTCGCGGGACAGGGAGATTTATGGCTACACCTTC. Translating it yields CASSSRDREIYGYTF.

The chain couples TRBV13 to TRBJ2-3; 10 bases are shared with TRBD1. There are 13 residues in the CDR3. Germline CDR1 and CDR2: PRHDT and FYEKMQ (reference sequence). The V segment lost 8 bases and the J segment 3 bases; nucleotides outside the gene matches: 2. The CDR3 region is CASGQGGTDTQYF. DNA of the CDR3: TGTGCCAGCGGACAGGGGGGTACAGATACGCAGTATTTT.

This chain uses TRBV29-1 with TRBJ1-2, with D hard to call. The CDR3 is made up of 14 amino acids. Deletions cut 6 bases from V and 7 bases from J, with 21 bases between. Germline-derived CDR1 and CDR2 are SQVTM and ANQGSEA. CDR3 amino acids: CSVAKDGGVAGYTF. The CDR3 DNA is TGCAGCGTCGCCAAAGACGGAGGCGTTGCTGGCTACACCTTC.

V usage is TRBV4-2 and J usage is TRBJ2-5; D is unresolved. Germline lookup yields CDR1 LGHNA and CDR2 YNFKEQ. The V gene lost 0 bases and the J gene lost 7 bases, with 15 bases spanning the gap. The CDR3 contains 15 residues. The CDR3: CASSQDQSYPRTQYF. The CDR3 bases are TGTGCCAGCAGCCAAGATCAAAGCTACCCCCGGACCCAGTACTTC.

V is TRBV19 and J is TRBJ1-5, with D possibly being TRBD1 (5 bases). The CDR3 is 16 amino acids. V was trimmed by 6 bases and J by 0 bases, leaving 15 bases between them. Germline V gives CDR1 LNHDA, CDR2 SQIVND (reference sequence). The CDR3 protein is CASRERQYYSNQPQHF. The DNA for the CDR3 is TGTGCCAGTAGAGAAAGACAGTATTATAGCAATCAGCCCCAGCATTTT.

The DNA for the CDR3 is TGTGCCAGCAGCTTAAACGGAGTTAGCAATCAGCCCCAGCATTTT. Translating it yields CASSLNGVSNQPQHF. The rearrangement links TRBV5-5 to TRBJ1-5; D is unclear. The CDR3 is made up of 15 amino acids. The V end was cut by 2 bases, the J end by 0 bases, with 9 bases between. Per the germline V gene, CDR1 is SGHKS and CDR2 is YYEKEE (reference sequence).

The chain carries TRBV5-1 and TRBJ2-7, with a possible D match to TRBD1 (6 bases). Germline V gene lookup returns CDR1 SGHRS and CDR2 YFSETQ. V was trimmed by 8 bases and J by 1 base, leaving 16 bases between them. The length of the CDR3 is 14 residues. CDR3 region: CASREKGQSYEQYF. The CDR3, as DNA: TGCGCCAGTAGGGAAAAGGGACAATCCTACGAGCAGTACTTC.

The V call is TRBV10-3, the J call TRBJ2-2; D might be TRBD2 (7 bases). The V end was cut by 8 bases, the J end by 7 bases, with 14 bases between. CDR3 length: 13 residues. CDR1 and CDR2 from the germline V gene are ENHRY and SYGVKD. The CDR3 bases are TGTGCCATCGGGGGGGGGCAAGGCGGGGAGCTGTTTTTT. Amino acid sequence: CAIGGGQGGELFF.

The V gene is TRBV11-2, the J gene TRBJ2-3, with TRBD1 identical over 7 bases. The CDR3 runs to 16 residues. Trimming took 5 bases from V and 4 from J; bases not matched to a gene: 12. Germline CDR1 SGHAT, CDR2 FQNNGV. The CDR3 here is CASSPPGGPFADTQYF. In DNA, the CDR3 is TGTGCCAGCAGCCCCCCAGGGGGACCGTTCGCAGATACGCAGTATTTT.

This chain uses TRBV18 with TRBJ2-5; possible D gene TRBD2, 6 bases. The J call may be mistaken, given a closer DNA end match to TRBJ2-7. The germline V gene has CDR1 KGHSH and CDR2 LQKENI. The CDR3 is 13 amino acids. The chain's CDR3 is CASSPAGPYEQYF. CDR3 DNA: TGTGCCAGCTCACCGGCGGGGCCCTACGAGCAGTACTTC.

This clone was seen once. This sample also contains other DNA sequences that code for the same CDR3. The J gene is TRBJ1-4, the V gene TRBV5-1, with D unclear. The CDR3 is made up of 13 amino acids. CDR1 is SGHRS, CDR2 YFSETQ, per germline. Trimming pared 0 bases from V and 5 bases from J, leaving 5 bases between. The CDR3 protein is CASSLALNEKLFF. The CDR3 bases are TGCGCCAGCAGCTTGGCCCTGAATGAAAAACTGTTTTTT.

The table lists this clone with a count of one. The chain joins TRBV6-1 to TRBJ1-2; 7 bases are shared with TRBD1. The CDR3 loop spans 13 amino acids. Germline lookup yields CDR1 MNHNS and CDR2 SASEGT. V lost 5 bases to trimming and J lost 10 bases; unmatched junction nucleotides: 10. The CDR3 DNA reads TGTGCCAGCAGTAGAATCGGACAGGAGGCCTACACCTTC. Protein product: CASSRIGQEAYTF.

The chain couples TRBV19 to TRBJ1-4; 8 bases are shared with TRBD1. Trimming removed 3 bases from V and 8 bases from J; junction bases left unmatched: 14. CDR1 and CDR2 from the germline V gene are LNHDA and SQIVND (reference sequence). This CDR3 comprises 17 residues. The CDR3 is CASSIPLTGGRREKLFF. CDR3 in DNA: TGTGCCAGTAGTATCCCCCTCACAGGGGGGCGTAGAGAAAAACTGTTTTTT. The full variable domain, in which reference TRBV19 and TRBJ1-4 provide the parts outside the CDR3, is DGGITQSPKYLFRKEGQNVTLSCEQNLNHDAMYWYRQDPGQGLRLIYYSQIVNDFQKGDIAEGYSVSREKKESFPLTVTSAQKNPTAFYLCASSIPLTGGRREKLFFGSGTQLSVL.

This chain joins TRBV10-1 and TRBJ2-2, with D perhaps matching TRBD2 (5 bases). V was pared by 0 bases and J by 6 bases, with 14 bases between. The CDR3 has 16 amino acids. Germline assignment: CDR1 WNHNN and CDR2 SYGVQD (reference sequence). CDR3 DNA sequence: TGCGCCAGCAGTGAGTCGGATCGTCTTAGCGCCGGGGAGCTGTTTTTT. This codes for CASSESDRLSAGELFF.

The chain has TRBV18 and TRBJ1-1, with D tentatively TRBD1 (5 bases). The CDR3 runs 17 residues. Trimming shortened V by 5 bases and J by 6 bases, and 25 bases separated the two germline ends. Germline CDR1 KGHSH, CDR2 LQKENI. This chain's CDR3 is CASSREGARGNGAEAFF. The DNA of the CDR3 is TGTGCCAGCTCAAGAGAAGGCGCCCGGGGGAATGGCGCTGAAGCTTTCTTT.

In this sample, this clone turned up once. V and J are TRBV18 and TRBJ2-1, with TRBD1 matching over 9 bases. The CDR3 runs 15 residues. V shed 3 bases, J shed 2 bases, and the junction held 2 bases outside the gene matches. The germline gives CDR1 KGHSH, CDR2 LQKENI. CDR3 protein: CASSPGQGTYNEQFF. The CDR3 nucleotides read TGTGCCAGCTCACCGGGACAGGGAACCTACAATGAGCAGTTCTTC.

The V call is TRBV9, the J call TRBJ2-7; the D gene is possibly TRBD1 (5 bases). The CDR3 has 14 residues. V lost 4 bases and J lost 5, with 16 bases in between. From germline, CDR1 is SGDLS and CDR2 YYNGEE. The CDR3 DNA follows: TGTGCCAGCAGCACAATCGCCCAGGGAAACGAGCAGTACTTC. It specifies CASSTIAQGNEQYF.

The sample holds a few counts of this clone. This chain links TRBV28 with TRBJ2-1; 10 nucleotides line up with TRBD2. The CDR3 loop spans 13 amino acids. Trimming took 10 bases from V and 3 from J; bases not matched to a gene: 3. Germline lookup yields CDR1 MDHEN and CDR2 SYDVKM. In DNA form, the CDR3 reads TGTGCCACGCTAGCGGGAGACTACAATGAGCAGTTCTTC. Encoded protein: CATLAGDYNEQFF.

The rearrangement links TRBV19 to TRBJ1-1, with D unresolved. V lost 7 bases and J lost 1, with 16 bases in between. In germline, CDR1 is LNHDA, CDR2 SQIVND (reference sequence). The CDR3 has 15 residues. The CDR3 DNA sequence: TGTGCCAGTATTAGTACTAGCGTCGGGAACACTGAAGCTTTCTTT. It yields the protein CASISTSVGNTEAFF.

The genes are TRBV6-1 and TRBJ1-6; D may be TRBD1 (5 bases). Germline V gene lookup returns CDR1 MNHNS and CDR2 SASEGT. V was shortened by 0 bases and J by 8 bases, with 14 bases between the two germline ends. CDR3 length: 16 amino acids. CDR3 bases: TGTGCCAGCAGTGAAGCTGGAGGGGCGGGCGATTCACCCCTCCACTTT. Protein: CASSEAGGAGDSPLHF.

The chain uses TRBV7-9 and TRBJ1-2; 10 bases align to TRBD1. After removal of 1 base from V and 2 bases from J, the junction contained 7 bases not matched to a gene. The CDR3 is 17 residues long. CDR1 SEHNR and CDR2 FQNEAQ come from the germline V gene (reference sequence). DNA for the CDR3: TGTGCCAGCAGCTTAGTAGGGACAGGGGAACGGAACTATGGCTACACCTTC. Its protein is CASSLVGTGERNYGYTF.

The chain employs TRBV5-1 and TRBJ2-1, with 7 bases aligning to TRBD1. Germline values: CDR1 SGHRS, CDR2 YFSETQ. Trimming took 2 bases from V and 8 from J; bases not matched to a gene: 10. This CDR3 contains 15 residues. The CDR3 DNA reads TGCGCCAGCAGCTTTCGACAGGGAAGGCTCCATGAGCAGTTCTTC. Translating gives CASSFRQGRLHEQFF.

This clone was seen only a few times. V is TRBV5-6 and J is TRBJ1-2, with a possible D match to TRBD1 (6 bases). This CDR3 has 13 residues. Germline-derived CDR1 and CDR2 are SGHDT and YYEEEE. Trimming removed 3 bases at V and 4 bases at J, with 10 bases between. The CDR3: CASSYRVTYGYTF. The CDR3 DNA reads TGTGCCAGCAGCTACAGGGTGACCTATGGCTACACCTTC.